This T cell receptor (beta chain) came from a study of CD8 T cells in Susac syndrome. Turning to the study itself: Blood was drawn from patients with Susac syndrome. At that point, they were therapy-naive, on corticosteroids, or on intravenous immunoglobulin alone.

Per the germline V gene, CDR1 is LNHDA and CDR2 is SQIVND (reference sequence). V was pared by 3 bases and J by 6 bases, with 18 bases between. This CDR3 has 16 residues. The RNA, 0.5 to 1 ug, was put through reverse transcription using random hexamers. TCRdb passed the immunoSEQ multiplex PCR reads through MiXCR, listing each CDR3 protein once. The top ten clones hold 0.16% of a sample with 150,000 to 160,000 distinct CDR3 sequences, approximately 95% of them seen once. Each Susac syndrome patient had definite or probable disease by recently defined criteria. Negative magnetic isolation gave CD8+ and CD4+ cells; FACS enriched CD8+ TEMRA.

The TCR was taken from a human donor with Susac syndrome. This chain links TRBV19 with TRBJ1-5; tentative D call: TRBD1 (6 bases). The sample consisted of CD4+ T cells from PBMCs. The CDR3 region has the DNA TGTGCCAGTAGTATCATCAATGCGGGGGCCACTCAGCCCCAGCATTTT. Its translation is CASSIINAGATQPQHF.